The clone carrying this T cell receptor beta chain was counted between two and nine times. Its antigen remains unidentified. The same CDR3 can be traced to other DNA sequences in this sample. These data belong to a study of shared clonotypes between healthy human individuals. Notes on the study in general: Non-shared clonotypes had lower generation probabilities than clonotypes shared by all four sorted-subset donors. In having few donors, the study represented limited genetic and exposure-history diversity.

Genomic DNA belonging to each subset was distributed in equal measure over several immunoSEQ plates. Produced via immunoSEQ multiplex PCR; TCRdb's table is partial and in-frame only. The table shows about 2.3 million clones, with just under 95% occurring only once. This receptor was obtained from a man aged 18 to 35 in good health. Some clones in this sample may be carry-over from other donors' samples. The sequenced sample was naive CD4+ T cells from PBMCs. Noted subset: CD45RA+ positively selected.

This chain's CDR3 is CASSLLPANTEAFF. The CDR3 DNA reads as TGTGCCAGCAGCTTATTACCTGCGAACACTGAAGCTTTCTTT. The chain joins TRBV7-3 to TRBJ1-1; D is undetermined. This CDR3 has 14 amino acids. Per germline, CDR1 SGHTA and CDR2 FQGTGA. V was clipped by 2 bases and J by 1 base, with 8 bases between them.